These 26 T cell receptor beta chains came from one sample sequenced in a study of technical replicates of blood from a handful of donors. Sequencing used immunoSEQ multiplex PCR; TCRdb keeps in-frame clones, though not all of them. Of approximately 73,000 clones in the sample, about 90% were seen once. Sequencing was performed on T cells isolated from PBMCs. The receptors shown here come from a human donor in good health.

This chain joins TRBV28 and TRBJ2-2; no definite D call. Germline V gene lookup returns CDR1 MDHEN and CDR2 SYDVKM. V shed 3 bases and J shed 0 bases, with 8 bases lying between them. The CDR3 contains 15 residues. CDR3 residues: CASSFQFANTGELFF. For the CDR3, the DNA is TGTGCCAGCAGTTTTCAGTTCGCGAACACCGGGGAGCTGTTTTTT.

This sequence joins TRBV10-3 and TRBJ2-2; possible D gene TRBD1, 7 bases. The CDR3 covers 16 residues. The germline V and J ends were trimmed by 10 bases and 4 bases, with 22 bases remaining between them. The germline gives CDR1 ENHRY, CDR2 SYGVKD. The CDR3 coding sequence is TGTGCCACCCTAGGCGCGGGACAGACGATCACCGGGGAGCTGTTTTTT. Its translation is CATLGAGQTITGELFF.

This rearrangement joins TRBV9 to TRBJ2-2; 8 nucleotides agree with TRBD2. CDR1 and CDR2 from the germline V gene are SGDLS and YYNGEE. V was clipped by 3 bases and J by 1 base; unmatched bases: 8. This CDR3 contains 17 residues. CDR3 loop: CASSGQITSGNTGELFF. The DNA of the CDR3 is TGTGCCAGCAGCGGACAGATAACTAGCGGGAACACCGGGGAGCTGTTTTTT.

The chain couples TRBV11-2 to TRBJ2-1; no firm D call. In germline, CDR1 is SGHAT, CDR2 FQNNGV. The CDR3 has 15 residues. V lost 5 bases and J lost 0, with 11 bases in between. CDR3 protein: CASSSPLDSYNEQFF. The CDR3 nucleotides are TGTGCCAGCAGCAGCCCTCTAGACTCCTACAATGAGCAGTTCTTC.

CDR3 protein: CASSYGTYQGETQYF. CDR3 in DNA: TGTGCCAGCAGCTATGGGACATATCAGGGAGAGACCCAGTACTTC. The V call is TRBV5-5, the J call TRBJ2-5; tentatively, D is TRBD1 (6 bases). V gave up 3 bases and J gave up 4 bases, with 16 bases separating them. CDR3 size: 15 residues. The germline gives CDR1 SGHKS, CDR2 YYEKEE (reference sequence).

The CDR3 DNA follows: TGTGCCAGCAGTGAAGCCCCCCGCGGCGAGCAGTACTTC. Residues: CASSEAPRGEQYF. The chain couples TRBV2 to TRBJ2-7; the D is unclear. Between the trimmed V and J ends, which lost 0 bases and 6 bases, there was a span of 9 bases. Germline V gene lookup returns CDR1 SNHLY and CDR2 FYNNEI. The CDR3 extends over 13 amino acids.

The chain couples TRBV28 to TRBJ2-3, with 7 bases identical to TRBD1. V trimming: 4 bases; J trimming: 2 bases; junction bases outside the gene matches: 3. Germline V gives CDR1 MDHEN, CDR2 SYDVKM. The CDR3 sequence is 14 residues long. CDR3 sequence: CASSSDRVTDTQYF. CDR3 nucleotides: TGTGCCAGCAGTTCCGACAGGGTCACAGATACGCAGTATTTT. Filled out from reference TRBV28 and TRBJ2-3, the complete variable domain reads DVKVTQSSRYLVKRTGEKVFLECVQDMDHENMFWYRQDPGLGLRLIYFSYDVKMKEKGDIPEGYSVSREKKERFSLILESASTNQTSMYLCASSSDRVTDTQYFGPGTRLTVL.

V usage is TRBV11-2 and J usage is TRBJ2-5, with 8 bases aligning to TRBD1. The germline V gene encodes CDR1 SGHAT and CDR2 FQNNGV. CDR3 length equals 12 residues. V shed 6 bases and J 5 bases; nucleotides not matched to a gene: 2. CDR3 DNA: TGTGCCAGCAGTTGGACAGGGGAGACCCAGTACTTC. Translating it yields CASSWTGETQYF.

The V gene is TRBV5-4, the J gene TRBJ1-2; D might be TRBD1 (5 bases). Germline CDR1 is SGHNT and CDR2 is YYREEE (reference sequence). The CDR3 loop spans 12 amino acids. With 5 bases removed from V and 3 bases from J, the gap between germline ends came to 8 bases. The CDR3 here is CASSWDYYGYTF. In DNA, the CDR3 is TGTGCCAGCAGTTGGGACTACTATGGCTACACCTTC.

This chain joins TRBV28 and TRBJ2-3; D might be TRBD2 (6 bases). CDR3 size: 15 residues. CDR1 and CDR2 from the germline V gene are MDHEN and SYDVKM. V was clipped by 3 bases and J by 9 bases, with 19 bases between them. The CDR3 region is CASSFPVSEGRTQYF. As DNA, the CDR3 is TGTGCCAGCAGTTTTCCCGTCAGCGAAGGGAGGACGCAGTATTTT.

The rearrangement joins TRBV19 to TRBJ1-1; D ambiguous. CDR3 size: 13 residues. V dropped 3 bases and J dropped 2 bases, with 7 bases sitting between them. Germline CDR1 is LNHDA and CDR2 is SQIVND (reference sequence). The CDR3 DNA follows: TGTGCCAGTAGTATGACAATTAACACTGAAGCTTTCTTT. Amino acid sequence: CASSMTINTEAFF.

V is TRBV10-3 and J is TRBJ2-1, with a tentative D call TRBD2 (5 bases). CDR3 length: 16 amino acids. Germline V CDR1 and CDR2: ENHRY, SYGVKD. V gave up 0 bases and J gave up 5 bases, with 14 bases separating them. The CDR3, as DNA: TGTGCCATCAGTGAGTCGTTCGGACTGGCTAACAATGAGCAGTTCTTC. Its translation is CAISESFGLANNEQFF.

J is TRBJ1-2 and V is TRBV4-1, with 9 bases fitting TRBD1. Trimming removed 1 base from V and 4 bases from J; junction bases left unmatched: 7. Germline assignment: CDR1 MGHRA and CDR2 YSYEKL. The CDR3 is 16 residues long. In DNA, the CDR3 is TGCGCCAGCAGCCAAGGCCGGGACAGGGTGTTCTATGGCTACACCTTC. This codes for CASSQGRDRVFYGYTF.

This chain links TRBV6-5 with TRBJ1-4; D perhaps matches TRBD1 (6 bases). CDR1 and CDR2 from the germline V gene are MNHEY and SVGAGI. The CDR3 sequence is 14 residues long. V lost 0 bases and J 6 bases, leaving 8 bases between the germline ends. The CDR3 protein is CASSYSNRDEKLFF. The CDR3 nucleotides are TGTGCCAGCAGTTACTCGAACAGGGATGAAAAACTGTTTTTT.

This chain links TRBV5-1 with TRBJ1-3; a possible D gene is TRBD1 (5 bases). This CDR3 spans 15 amino acids. Germline CDR1 SGHRS, CDR2 YFSETQ. Trimming left V 2 bases short and J 1 base short, with 10 bases between. The CDR3 bases are TGCGCCAGCAGCTTAGACAGTGGATCTGGAAACACCATATATTTT. Encoded protein: CASSLDSGSGNTIYF. Drawing the rest from reference TRBV5-1 and TRBJ1-3, the complete variable domain is KAGVTQTPRYLIKTRGQQVTLSCSPISGHRSVSWYQQTPGQGLQFLFEYFSETQRNKGNFPGRFSGRQFSNSRSEMNVSTLELGDSALYLCASSLDSGSGNTIYFGEGSWLTVV.

The V gene is TRBV19, the J gene TRBJ1-5; a weak D match, TRBD1 (6 bases). Trimming pared 2 bases from V and 0 bases from J, leaving 11 bases between. The CDR3 is 16 amino acids. CDR1 and CDR2 from the germline V gene are LNHDA and SQIVND (reference sequence). The CDR3 DNA sequence: TGTGCCAGTAGTATACATCAGGGGAATAGCAATCAGCCCCAGCATTTT. It codes for CASSIHQGNSNQPQHF.

The chain joins TRBV19 to TRBJ1-4; D remains ambiguous. CDR1 is LNHDA and CDR2 is SQIVND in the germline V gene (reference sequence). This CDR3 region has 14 residues. V was trimmed by 6 bases and J by 8 bases, leaving 16 bases between them. CDR3 in amino acids: CASSPRRREEKLFF. In DNA form, the CDR3 reads TGTGCCAGTAGCCCCCGGAGGAGGGAGGAAAAACTGTTTTTT.

The rearrangement links TRBV5-1 to TRBJ1-1; the D gene is possibly TRBD1 (6 bases). Per germline, CDR1 SGHRS and CDR2 YFSETQ. V was pared by 0 bases and J by 0 bases, with 6 bases between. This CDR3 contains 14 residues. This CDR3 reads CASSLGGLNTEAFF. CDR3 DNA sequence: TGCGCCAGCAGCTTGGGGGGGCTGAACACTGAAGCTTTCTTT.

The rearrangement links TRBV15 to TRBJ2-1; 9 bases agree with TRBD2. With V trimmed by 1 base and J by 7 bases, 5 bases remained unmatched. This CDR3 contains 15 residues. CDR1 and CDR2 (germline): LNHNV, YYDKDF (reference sequence). CDR3 sequence (DNA): TGTGCCACCAGCAGAGTGCGGGAGGGCCAGAATGAGCAGTTCTTC. Protein: CATSRVREGQNEQFF. The complete variable domain, with remaining parts taken from reference TRBV15 and TRBJ2-1, reads DAMVIQNPRYQVTQFGKPVTLSCSQTLNHNVMYWYQQKSSQAPKLLFHYYDKDFNNEADTPDNFQSRRPNTSFCFLDIRSPGLGDTAMYLCATSRVREGQNEQFFGPGTRLTVL.

This chain uses TRBV13 with TRBJ1-1; D is possibly TRBD1 (6 bases). The CDR3 length is 11 residues. Germline values: CDR1 PRHDT, CDR2 FYEKMQ (reference sequence). V lost 2 bases and J 10 bases, leaving 8 bases between the germline ends. The CDR3 DNA reads TGTGCCAGCAGCTTAAGGACAGTAGCTTTCTTT. Amino acid sequence: CASSLRTVAFF. The whole variable domain, filled in from reference TRBV13 and TRBJ1-1, reads AAGVIQSPRHLIKEKRETATLKCYPIPRHDTVYWYQQGPGQDPQFLISFYEKMQSDKGSIPDRFSAQQFSDYHSELNMSSLELGDSALYFCASSLRTVAFFGQGTRLTVV.

The genes are TRBV6-5 and TRBJ1-2, with D possibly being TRBD1 (6 bases). Trimming left V 5 bases short and J 7 bases short, with 14 bases between. Germline CDR1 is MNHEY and CDR2 is SVGAGI. CDR3 length: 13 residues. The CDR3 DNA reads as TGTGCCAGCAGTCTAGACAGGCATAGTGGCTACACCTTC. This translates into CASSLDRHSGYTF.

This clone was picked up a small number of times. This rearrangement joins TRBV19 to TRBJ1-1; D remains ambiguous. The V end lost 7 bases, the J end lost 5 bases, and 14 bases lay between the germline ends. The CDR3 sequence is 13 residues long. Germline V gene lookup returns CDR1 LNHDA and CDR2 SQIVND (reference sequence). The CDR3 here is CASIPPGGTEAFF. Here the CDR3 DNA reads TGTGCCAGTATACCTCCCGGAGGGACTGAAGCTTTCTTT.

This sequence joins TRBV7-9 and TRBJ2-2; D is uncertain. This CDR3 contains 12 residues. CDR1 and CDR2 (germline): SEHNR, FQNEAQ (reference sequence). Trimming stripped 3 bases from V and 6 bases from J, with 5 bases between. The CDR3 DNA reads TGTGCCAGCAGCTTCTCGGCCGGGGAGCTGTTTTTT. It codes for CASSFSAGELFF.

This chain joins TRBV7-9 and TRBJ2-4; a weak D match, TRBD1 (5 bases). V was trimmed by 5 bases and J by 5 bases, leaving 7 bases between them. Germline values: CDR1 SEHNR, CDR2 FQNEAQ (reference sequence). The CDR3 totals 12 residues. The CDR3: CASSLQENIQYF. DNA for the CDR3: TGTGCCAGCAGCCTACAGGAAAACATTCAGTACTTC.

In its sample, this clone was seen once. The gene calls are TRBV7-2 and TRBJ1-2; D remains ambiguous. The V end was cut by 1 base, the J end by 6 bases, with 6 bases between. This CDR3 contains 12 residues. Germline CDR1 is SGHTA and CDR2 is FQGNSA. This CDR3 is CASSLDQNGYTF. In DNA form, the CDR3 reads TGTGCCAGCAGCTTAGATCAGAATGGCTACACCTTC. The full variable domain, with the rest looked up from reference TRBV7-2 and TRBJ1-2, is GAGVSQSPSNKVTEKGKDVELRCDPISGHTALYWYRQSLGQGLEFLIYFQGNSAPDKSGLPSDRFSAERTGGSVSTLTIQRTQQEDSAVYLCASSLDQNGYTFGSGTRLTVV.

The chain couples TRBV6-1 to TRBJ2-4; 9 bases agree with TRBD2. V was pared by 6 bases and J by 0 bases, with 3 bases of the junction left unmatched. The V gene's germline CDR1 is MNHNS and CDR2 SASEGT. This CDR3 is built from 15 residues. The CDR3: CASRSSGVAKNIQYF. The DNA of the CDR3 is TGTGCCAGCAGATCTAGCGGGGTAGCCAAAAACATTCAGTACTTC.